These T cell receptor beta chains were read from a single sample in a study of graft-versus-host responses after intestinal transplantation. These receptors have no known antigen. The protocol was immunoSEQ multiplex PCR, while the TCRdb copy is restricted to in-frame clones and leaves out a portion. The data contain some 140,000 clones, over 85% of them singletons. Source: unstimulated CD4+ T cells sorted from spleen or lymph node cells, taken before intestinal transplant. Receptors were obtained from a human donor who received an intestinal transplant. The CDR3 runs from the conserved cysteine through the conserved F or W. Fields, in order: clone size, CDR3 length, D gene, V gene, J gene, CDR3 DNA, CDR3 protein. The D gene is left open where the match is weak. For some rows the clone size is stated as once, few or many, or as a class when expanded; others skip it.

clone size: .; CDR3 length: 16; D gene: .; V gene: TRBV7-2; J gene: TRBJ1-2; CDR3 DNA: TGTGCCGGCAGCTTACCCTCTTACAGGCGAATGGGGGGCTACACCTTC; CDR3 protein: CAGSLPSYRRMGGYTF
clone size: .; CDR3 length: 12; D gene: .; V gene: TRBV9; J gene: TRBJ1-6; CDR3 DNA: TGTGCCAGCAGCGTAGAGGGTCAGCCCCTCCACTTT; CDR3 protein: CASSVEGQPLHF
clone size: .; CDR3 length: 15; D gene: TRBD1; V gene: TRBV6-6; J gene: TRBJ2-7; CDR3 DNA: TGTGCCAGCAGTGCCCAGGGGGTGGGGCCCCTCGAGCAGTACTTC; CDR3 protein: CASSAQGVGPLEQYF
clone size: few; CDR3 length: 17; D gene: TRBD2; V gene: TRBV5-4; J gene: TRBJ2-5; CDR3 DNA: TGTGCCAGCAGCCTAGCGGGGGGTTTTTACTTCCAAGAGACCCAGTACTTC; CDR3 protein: CASSLAGGFYFQETQYF
clone size: once; CDR3 length: 13; D gene: TRBD1; V gene: TRBV4-1; J gene: TRBJ1-2; CDR3 DNA: TGCGCCAGCAGCCAGGGACAGGGCTATGGCTACACCTTC; CDR3 protein: CASSQGQGYGYTF
clone size: .; CDR3 length: 17; D gene: TRBD2; V gene: TRBV11-2; J gene: TRBJ2-3; CDR3 DNA: TGTGCCAGCAGCCCCCTAGTGAGTAGCGGGGGTGTTGATACGCAGTATTTT; CDR3 protein: CASSPLVSSGGVDTQYF
clone size: .; CDR3 length: 15; D gene: .; V gene: TRBV2; J gene: TRBJ2-1; CDR3 DNA: TGTGCCAGCACCCCCGCGGACACCGGCTACAATGAGCAGTTCTTC; CDR3 protein: CASTPADTGYNEQFF
clone size: .; CDR3 length: 14; D gene: .; V gene: TRBV18; J gene: TRBJ2-5; CDR3 DNA: TGTGCCAGCTCAGGAGATGGGGCCCCAGAGACCCAGTACTTC; CDR3 protein: CASSGDGAPETQYF
clone size: few; CDR3 length: 13; D gene: TRBD1; V gene: TRBV6-4; J gene: TRBJ1-2; CDR3 DNA: TGTGCCAGCAGACCTGACAGGGACTATGGCTACACCTTC; CDR3 protein: CASRPDRDYGYTF
clone size: once; CDR3 length: 13; D gene: .; V gene: TRBV6-1; J gene: TRBJ2-7; CDR3 DNA: TGTGCCAGCAGGCCAACTAGATCCTACGAGCAGTACTTC; CDR3 protein: CASRPTRSYEQYF
clone size: .; CDR3 length: 14; D gene: TRBD1; V gene: TRBV18; J gene: TRBJ1-5; CDR3 DNA: TGTGCCAGCAGAGCTCAGGGGGAACATCAGCCCCAGCATTTT; CDR3 protein: CASRAQGEHQPQHF
clone size: .; CDR3 length: 16; D gene: .; V gene: TRBV4-1; J gene: TRBJ2-2; CDR3 DNA: TGCGCCAGCAGCCAAGAAGGAGGGGGGGCCTCCGGGGAGCTGTTTTTT; CDR3 protein: CASSQEGGGASGELFF
clone size: .; CDR3 length: 15; D gene: .; V gene: TRBV6-5; J gene: TRBJ1-1; CDR3 DNA: TGTGCCAGCAGTCTACTTGGACAGACCGACACTGAAGCTTTCTTT; CDR3 protein: CASSLLGQTDTEAFF
clone size: .; CDR3 length: 15; D gene: .; V gene: TRBV19; J gene: TRBJ2-6; CDR3 DNA: TGTGCCAGTATCCAGGTACCCTCTGGGGCCAACGTCCTGACTTTC; CDR3 protein: CASIQVPSGANVLTF
clone size: .; CDR3 length: 12; D gene: .; V gene: TRBV29-1; J gene: TRBJ2-4; CDR3 DNA: TGCAGCGTTAAGCCCCCTGGAAACATTCAGTACTTC; CDR3 protein: CSVKPPGNIQYF
clone size: .; CDR3 length: 16; D gene: .; V gene: TRBV5-4; J gene: TRBJ1-6; CDR3 DNA: TGTGCCAGCAGCCCTGGTGGACAGCACTATAATTCACCCCTCCACTTT; CDR3 protein: CASSPGGQHYNSPLHF
clone size: .; CDR3 length: 14; D gene: .; V gene: TRBV2; J gene: TRBJ1-2; CDR3 DNA: TGTGCCAGCAGCCGGGACGGCCCTAACTATGGCTACACCTTC; CDR3 protein: CASSRDGPNYGYTF
clone size: .; CDR3 length: 14; D gene: .; V gene: TRBV5-8; J gene: TRBJ2-7; CDR3 DNA: TGTGCCAGCAGCCGCGAGCCGGCGACCTACGAGCAGTACTTC; CDR3 protein: CASSREPATYEQYF
clone size: .; CDR3 length: 16; D gene: TRBD2; V gene: TRBV7-9; J gene: TRBJ2-1; CDR3 DNA: TGTGCCAGCAGTTCTACTAGCGCTAGCTCCTACAATGAGCAGTTCTTC; CDR3 protein: CASSSTSASSYNEQFF
clone size: .; CDR3 length: 15; D gene: .; V gene: TRBV11-3; J gene: TRBJ1-1; CDR3 DNA: TGTGCCAGCAGCTTAGTTGGGACACCCTACACTGAAGCTTTCTTT; CDR3 protein: CASSLVGTPYTEAFF
clone size: .; CDR3 length: 15; D gene: .; V gene: TRBV2; J gene: TRBJ1-3; CDR3 DNA: TGTGCCAGCAGTGAACAGGAAATCTCTGGAAACACCATATATTTT; CDR3 protein: CASSEQEISGNTIYF
clone size: .; CDR3 length: 11; D gene: .; V gene: TRBV6-6; J gene: TRBJ2-7; CDR3 DNA: TGTGCCAGCAGTGCCGACTACGAGCAGTACTTC; CDR3 protein: CASSADYEQYF
clone size: .; CDR3 length: 14; D gene: TRBD2; V gene: TRBV25-1; J gene: TRBJ2-3; CDR3 DNA: TGTGCCAGCAGTACGGGGGGTGTCACAGATACGCAGTATTTT; CDR3 protein: CASSTGGVTDTQYF
clone size: .; CDR3 length: 14; D gene: .; V gene: TRBV11-1; J gene: TRBJ2-2; CDR3 DNA: TGTGCCAGCAGCGTGTCGTGGGGAATCGGGGAGCTGTTTTTT; CDR3 protein: CASSVSWGIGELFF
clone size: .; CDR3 length: 14; D gene: .; V gene: TRBV4-2; J gene: TRBJ1-2; CDR3 DNA: TGTGCCAGCAGCCAAGATAGGGATGCGGGTGGCTACACCTTC; CDR3 protein: CASSQDRDAGGYTF
clone size: .; CDR3 length: 11; D gene: .; V gene: TRBV5-6; J gene: TRBJ2-7; CDR3 DNA: TGTGCCAGCAGTTCTTACTACGAGCAGTACTTC; CDR3 protein: CASSSYYEQYF
clone size: few; CDR3 length: 16; D gene: TRBD1; V gene: TRBV7-9; J gene: TRBJ2-2; CDR3 DNA: TGTGCCAGCAGCCGACCAACAGGGGTCGGAACCGGGGAGCTGTTTTTT; CDR3 protein: CASSRPTGVGTGELFF
clone size: .; CDR3 length: 14; D gene: .; V gene: TRBV29-1; J gene: TRBJ1-1; CDR3 DNA: TGCAGCGTTTCCGAGGGACAAGCGAACACTGAAGCTTTCTTT; CDR3 protein: CSVSEGQANTEAFF
clone size: .; CDR3 length: 13; D gene: .; V gene: TRBV12-5; J gene: TRBJ1-2; CDR3 DNA: TGTGCTAGTGGCAAGGACACCCCTTATGGCTACACCTTC; CDR3 protein: CASGKDTPYGYTF
clone size: once; CDR3 length: 15; D gene: TRBD2; V gene: TRBV6-5; J gene: TRBJ2-3; CDR3 DNA: TGTGCCAGCAGTTCTATAGCGGGGGGGCCAGATACGCAGTATTTT; CDR3 protein: CASSSIAGGPDTQYF
clone size: .; CDR3 length: 18; D gene: .; V gene: TRBV5-5; J gene: TRBJ1-5; CDR3 DNA: TGTGCCAGCAGGGCCTCGGGACCCCCGTTTGTGAGCAATCAGCCCCAGCATTTT; CDR3 protein: CASRASGPPFVSNQPQHF
clone size: .; CDR3 length: 11; D gene: .; V gene: TRBV29-1; J gene: TRBJ1-1; CDR3 DNA: TGCAGCGCTAGGGGGGTGGTTGAAGCTTTCTTT; CDR3 protein: CSARGVVEAFF
clone size: .; CDR3 length: 13; D gene: .; V gene: TRBV1; J gene: TRBJ1-2; CDR3 DNA: TGCACCGAACCCCTCCCAGCTAACTATGGCTACACCTTC; CDR3 protein: CTEPLPANYGYTF
clone size: .; CDR3 length: 20; D gene: TRBD1; V gene: TRBV10-2; J gene: TRBJ1-4; CDR3 DNA: TGCGCCAGCAGTTCCGCGAGGTTGACGGGGACAGGGGCCATTAATGAAAAACTGTTTTTT; CDR3 protein: CASSSARLTGTGAINEKLFF
clone size: .; CDR3 length: 13; D gene: TRBD2; V gene: TRBV10-2; J gene: TRBJ2-1; CDR3 DNA: TGCGCCAGCAGTTTTCACGGGGGGGGTGAGCAGTTCTTC; CDR3 protein: CASSFHGGGEQFF
clone size: .; CDR3 length: 15; D gene: TRBD1; V gene: TRBV6-1; J gene: TRBJ2-1; CDR3 DNA: TGTGCCAGCAACTTGGGACAGGGAGGCTACAATGAGCAGTTCTTC; CDR3 protein: CASNLGQGGYNEQFF
clone size: .; CDR3 length: 15; D gene: TRBD1; V gene: TRBV6-1; J gene: TRBJ1-5; CDR3 DNA: TGTGCCAGCAGTGAATGGTCCAGGGGGGGTCAGCCCCAGCATTTT; CDR3 protein: CASSEWSRGGQPQHF
clone size: .; CDR3 length: 12; D gene: .; V gene: TRBV7-9; J gene: TRBJ1-2; CDR3 DNA: TGTGCCAGCAGCTTAGACGGCCACGGCGGGCTCTTC; CDR3 protein: CASSLDGHGGLF
clone size: .; CDR3 length: 16; D gene: TRBD1; V gene: TRBV5-1; J gene: TRBJ1-1; CDR3 DNA: TGCGCCAGCAGCCAGGTGGCAGGGGGCGATGGCACTGAAGCTTTCTTT; CDR3 protein: CASSQVAGGDGTEAFF
clone size: .; CDR3 length: 13; D gene: .; V gene: TRBV10-2; J gene: TRBJ1-2; CDR3 DNA: TGCGCCAGCAGTGAGACCGGTGACTATGGCTACACCTTC; CDR3 protein: CASSETGDYGYTF
clone size: .; CDR3 length: 15; D gene: TRBD1; V gene: TRBV4-2; J gene: TRBJ2-2; CDR3 DNA: TGTGCCAGCACAACACCGGGACAGGAGAGAGGGGAGCTGTTTTTT; CDR3 protein: CASTTPGQERGELFF
clone size: once; CDR3 length: 13; D gene: .; V gene: TRBV9; J gene: TRBJ1-1; CDR3 DNA: TGTGCCAGCAGCGAGGGGGTAAACACTGAAGCTTTCTTT; CDR3 protein: CASSEGVNTEAFF
clone size: .; CDR3 length: 15; D gene: .; V gene: TRBV5-4; J gene: TRBJ2-7; CDR3 DNA: TGTGCCAGCAGTTCCAGGAGTAGGAGCTCCTACGAGCAGTACTTC; CDR3 protein: CASSSRSRSSYEQYF
clone size: .; CDR3 length: 16; D gene: .; V gene: TRBV7-3; J gene: TRBJ1-1; CDR3 DNA: TGTGCCAGCAGCTTAAGGGGGGGACTCACGGTCACTGAAGCTTTCTTT; CDR3 protein: CASSLRGGLTVTEAFF
clone size: .; CDR3 length: 13; D gene: .; V gene: TRBV27; J gene: TRBJ1-6; CDR3 DNA: TGTGCCAGCAGTTTGCAGGTCCATTCACCCCTCCACTTT; CDR3 protein: CASSLQVHSPLHF
clone size: .; CDR3 length: 14; D gene: TRBD1; V gene: TRBV6-1; J gene: TRBJ1-2; CDR3 DNA: TGTGCCAGCAGTGAAAAGGACAGGCACTATGGCTACACCTTC; CDR3 protein: CASSEKDRHYGYTF
clone size: .; CDR3 length: 15; D gene: .; V gene: TRBV5-1; J gene: TRBJ2-1; CDR3 DNA: TGCGCCAGCAGCTTAAGCAGGGCTTCCTACAATGAGCAGTTCTTC; CDR3 protein: CASSLSRASYNEQFF
clone size: .; CDR3 length: 15; D gene: .; V gene: TRBV5-1; J gene: TRBJ2-2; CDR3 DNA: TGCGCCAGCAGCCTCGGACACTGGAACACCGGGGAGCTGTTTTTT; CDR3 protein: CASSLGHWNTGELFF
clone size: .; CDR3 length: 14; D gene: .; V gene: TRBV29-1; J gene: TRBJ2-2; CDR3 DNA: TGCAGCGTATCACCTGCAGGGCGGGCCGGGGAGCTGTTTTTT; CDR3 protein: CSVSPAGRAGELFF
clone size: .; CDR3 length: 14; D gene: .; V gene: TRBV28; J gene: TRBJ2-7; CDR3 DNA: TGTGCCAGTAGAAGCGGAGGGGGCTCCTACGAGCAGTACTTC; CDR3 protein: CASRSGGGSYEQYF
clone size: .; CDR3 length: 15; D gene: .; V gene: TRBV7-8; J gene: TRBJ2-7; CDR3 DNA: TGTGCCAGCAGCTTTAGTCCGGCCCCCCTCTACGAGCAGTACTTC; CDR3 protein: CASSFSPAPLYEQYF
clone size: .; CDR3 length: 14; D gene: .; V gene: TRBV5-1; J gene: TRBJ2-7; CDR3 DNA: TGCGCCAGCAGCTTAGACAGGAACTCCTACGAGCAGTACTTC; CDR3 protein: CASSLDRNSYEQYF
clone size: .; CDR3 length: 15; D gene: .; V gene: TRBV18; J gene: TRBJ1-4; CDR3 DNA: TGTGCCAGCTCCCCGAACCCGGGCGCTAATGAAAAACTGTTTTTT; CDR3 protein: CASSPNPGANEKLFF
clone size: .; CDR3 length: 12; D gene: .; V gene: TRBV6-1; J gene: TRBJ2-7; CDR3 DNA: TGTGCCACCTCAAGGGGTCTCTACGAGCAGTACTTC; CDR3 protein: CATSRGLYEQYF
clone size: .; CDR3 length: 15; D gene: TRBD1; V gene: TRBV18; J gene: TRBJ2-5; CDR3 DNA: TGTGCCAGCTCACTTCACAGGGGGCCCCAAGAGACCCAGTACTTC; CDR3 protein: CASSLHRGPQETQYF
clone size: .; CDR3 length: 14; D gene: .; V gene: TRBV5-1; J gene: TRBJ1-2; CDR3 DNA: TGCGCCAGCAGCTTTTCAGGGTCATCCTATGGCTACACCTTC; CDR3 protein: CASSFSGSSYGYTF
clone size: .; CDR3 length: 14; D gene: .; V gene: TRBV25-1; J gene: TRBJ2-2; CDR3 DNA: TGTGCCAGCAGTATTGGACCGAACACCGGGGAGCTGTTTTTT; CDR3 protein: CASSIGPNTGELFF
clone size: .; CDR3 length: 17; D gene: .; V gene: TRBV2; J gene: TRBJ2-1; CDR3 DNA: TGTGCCAGCAGTGAACTAACTCAGGGGTTTTCCTACAATGAGCAGCTCTTC; CDR3 protein: CASSELTQGFSYNEQLF
clone size: .; CDR3 length: 13; D gene: .; V gene: TRBV11-1; J gene: TRBJ2-7; CDR3 DNA: TGTGCCAGCAGCTTAGATGGCGGTCACGAGCAGTACTTC; CDR3 protein: CASSLDGGHEQYF
clone size: .; CDR3 length: 15; D gene: TRBD1; V gene: TRBV6-6; J gene: TRBJ1-1; CDR3 DNA: TGTGCCACTTCTGGACAGGGGTTAATGAACACTGAAGCTTTCTTT; CDR3 protein: CATSGQGLMNTEAFF